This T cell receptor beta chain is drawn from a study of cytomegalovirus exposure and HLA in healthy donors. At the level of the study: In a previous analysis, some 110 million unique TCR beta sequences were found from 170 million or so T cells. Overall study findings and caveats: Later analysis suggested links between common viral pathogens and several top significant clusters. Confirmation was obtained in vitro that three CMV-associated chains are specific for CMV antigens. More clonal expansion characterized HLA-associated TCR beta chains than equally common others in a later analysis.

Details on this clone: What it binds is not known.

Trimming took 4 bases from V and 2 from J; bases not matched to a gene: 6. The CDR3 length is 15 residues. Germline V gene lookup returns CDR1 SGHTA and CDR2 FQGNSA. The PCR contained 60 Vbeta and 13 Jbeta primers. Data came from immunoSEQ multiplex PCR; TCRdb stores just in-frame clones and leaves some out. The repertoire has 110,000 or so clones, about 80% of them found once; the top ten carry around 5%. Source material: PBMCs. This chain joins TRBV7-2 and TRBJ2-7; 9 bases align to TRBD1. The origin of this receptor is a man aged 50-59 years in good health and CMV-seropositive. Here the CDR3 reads CASSSTGTGPYEQYF. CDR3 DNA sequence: TGTGCCAGCAGCTCAACCGGGACAGGGCCCTACGAGCAGTACTTC.